This T cell receptor (beta chain) was recorded in a study of T cell repertoires and HLA-DP antigens. The CDR3 is 15 residues long. The germline V gene encodes CDR1 MGHRA and CDR2 YSYEKL. Losses at the gene ends were 1 base for V and 3 bases for J; bases not matched to a gene: 3. As for this clone: Antigen: not known.

For pre-culture CD4+ samples, the target was around 210,000 T cell genomes. The table came from immunoSEQ multiplex PCR; TCRdb's copy has only in-frame clones and leaves some out. The sample carries around 90,000 clones, approximately 89% recorded once. Purity of the untouched CD4+ T cells was approximately 98%. Overall study results and limits: Previously undetected clones averaged around 40% and 50% against the two alleles respectively.

The source material was CD4+ T cells from PBMCs. The receptor was isolated from a man aged 50 to 60 in good health and CMV-seronegative. The V and J genes are TRBV4-1 and TRBJ1-3, with 7 bases fitting TRBD1. CDR3 sequence: CASSQGQGGGNTIYF. In nucleotides, the CDR3 is TGCGCCAGCAGCCAAGGACAGGGTGGTGGAAACACCATATATTTT.